The 32 T cell receptor beta chains reported below all come from one sample, sequenced in a study of cytomegalovirus exposure and HLA in healthy donors. The primer mix had 60 Vbeta and 13 Jbeta primers. Method: immunoSEQ multiplex PCR; TCRdb's copy keeps in-frame clones and lacks some. The table lists fewer than 100,000 clones, about 81% of them singletons, with approximately 4% in the top ten. Sample: PBMCs. Receptors were obtained from a woman aged 40 to 50 in good health and CMV-seropositive.

The rearrangement links TRBV25-1 to TRBJ2-1, with TRBD2 matching over 12 bases. The V gene's germline CDR1 is MGHDK and CDR2 SYGVNS. The CDR3 has 15 amino acids. Trimming took 4 bases from V and 7 from J; bases not matched to a gene: 5. CDR3 in DNA: TGTGCCAGCAGTGGCTCTAGCGGGAGGGCGAATGAGCAGTTCTTC. This translates into CASSGSSGRANEQFF.

This sequence joins TRBV10-2 and TRBJ2-3; TRBD2 aligns across 8 bases. From germline, CDR1 is WSHSY and CDR2 SAAADI. The ends lost 2 bases at V and 2 bases at J; junction bases unmatched: 6. CDR3 length: 16 residues. CDR3 coding DNA: TGCGCCAGCAGTGAGGGACTAGCTTATGTCACAGATACGCAGTATTTT. Protein sequence: CASSEGLAYVTDTQYF.

A single count supports this clone. V is TRBV19 and J is TRBJ1-6; D is possibly TRBD1 (6 bases). V gave up 4 bases and J gave up 8 bases, with 15 bases separating them. CDR1 and CDR2 (germline): LNHDA, SQIVND (reference sequence). CDR3 length: 15 amino acids. CDR3 bases: TGTGCCAGTAGTAACACAGGGCGTAGTGATTCACCCCTCCACTTT. Amino acid sequence: CASSNTGRSDSPLHF.

This clone was recorded only once. The rearrangement uses TRBV25-1 and TRBJ1-1, with D uncertain. CDR3 size: 15 residues. CDR1 MGHDK and CDR2 SYGVNS come from the germline V gene. V gave up 3 bases and J gave up 3 bases, with 14 bases separating them. CDR3 residues: CASSDSLERHTEAFF. CDR3 coding DNA: TGTGCCAGCAGTGATTCCCTGGAGCGGCACACTGAAGCTTTCTTT.

This chain links TRBV5-6 with TRBJ1-2; TRBD1 is a possible D gene (5 bases). Trimming pared 3 bases from V and 3 bases from J, leaving 24 bases between. CDR3 size: 18 residues. Germline V gene data show CDR1 as SGHDT and CDR2 as YYEEEE. CDR3 loop: CASSSQGKVGSLYYGYTF. DNA for the CDR3: TGTGCCAGCAGCTCCCAGGGCAAGGTTGGTAGTTTGTACTATGGCTACACCTTC.

The chain has TRBV6-1 and TRBJ1-1; D possibly corresponds to TRBD1 (6 bases). The CDR3 extends over 14 amino acids. The germline CDR1 and CDR2 sequences are MNHNS and SASEGT. The germline V and J ends were trimmed by 8 bases and 1 base, with 14 bases remaining between them. In DNA form, the CDR3 reads TGTGCCAGCTATAGGACAGCGACGAACACTGAAGCTTTCTTT. Protein product: CASYRTATNTEAFF.

The CDR3 nucleotides are TGTGCCAGCAGTCGCAGACAGGGGGCACGCACTGAAGCTTTCTTT. It encodes CASSRRQGARTEAFF. The chain employs TRBV6-5 and TRBJ1-1, with TRBD1 matching 10 bases. The germline V gene has CDR1 MNHEY and CDR2 SVGAGI. The CDR3 length is 15 residues. V gave up 5 bases and J gave up 4 bases; unmatched junction bases: 7.

This clone was counted once. The rearrangement uses TRBV7-9 and TRBJ1-2, with 10 bases that match TRBD1. The V and J ends lost 5 bases and 8 bases, in that order; junction bases with no gene match: 11. Germline V gene lookup returns CDR1 SEHNR and CDR2 FQNEAQ (reference sequence). The CDR3 has 15 amino acids. The CDR3 here is CASSRPGTGVRGYTF. The DNA for the CDR3 is TGTGCCAGCAGCCGGCCCGGGACAGGGGTTAGAGGCTACACCTTC.

The V and J genes are TRBV6-6 and TRBJ2-5; D is perhaps TRBD1 (5 bases). V lost 0 bases and J lost 7, with 12 bases in between. The CDR3 contains 14 residues. Germline assignment: CDR1 MNHNY and CDR2 SVGAGI (reference sequence). CDR3 loop: CASSYSGREATQYF. CDR3 DNA sequence: TGTGCCAGCAGTTACTCCGGCAGGGAAGCGACCCAGTACTTC.

The rearrangement joins TRBV14 to TRBJ2-4; 14 bases are a match to TRBD2. CDR3 length equals 20 residues. Germline values: CDR1 SGHDN, CDR2 FVKESK. J lost 1 base, V lost 1 base, and 9 bases had no gene match. CDR3: CASSQGRLAGGNSAKNIQYF. Here the CDR3 DNA reads TGTGCCAGCAGCCAAGGTCGACTAGCGGGAGGGAATTCGGCCAAAAACATTCAGTACTTC. Together with reference TRBV14 and TRBJ2-4, the CDR3 gives the full variable domain: EAGVTQFPSHSVIEKGQTVTLRCDPISGHDNLYWYRRVMGKEIKFLLHFVKESKQDESGMPNNRFLAERTGGTYSTLKVQPAELEDSGVYFCASSQGRLAGGNSAKNIQYFGAGTRLSVL.

The chain uses TRBV9 and TRBJ2-3, with 10 positions matching TRBD2. CDR3 size: 14 residues. V lost 3 bases and J lost 4; bases outside the gene matches: 2. Germline CDR1 reads SGDLS; CDR2 reads YYNGEE. The chain's CDR3 is CASSASGSSDTQYF. The CDR3 bases are TGTGCCAGCAGCGCTAGCGGGAGCTCAGATACGCAGTATTTT.

As concerns this clone: Additional DNA sequences in this sample encode the identical CDR3. The chain couples TRBV27 to TRBJ2-7; tentatively, D is TRBD2 (5 bases). Trimming pared 3 bases from V and 8 bases from J, leaving 14 bases between. Per the germline V gene, CDR1 is MNHEY and CDR2 is SMNVEV (reference sequence). CDR3 length: 13 amino acids. CDR3 sequence: CASSFGDDPKQYF. CDR3 nucleotide sequence: TGTGCCAGCAGTTTCGGGGATGATCCCAAGCAGTACTTC.

This chain links TRBV9 with TRBJ1-1; no definite D call. This CDR3 has 15 residues. CDR1 and CDR2 (germline): SGDLS, YYNGEE. The V gene lost 0 bases and the J gene lost 1 base, with 10 bases spanning the gap. In DNA, the CDR3 is TGTGCCAGCAGCGTAGAAGGAGGGAGGAACACTGAAGCTTTCTTT. Amino acid sequence: CASSVEGGRNTEAFF.

This rearrangement joins TRBV5-4 to TRBJ2-2; D is perhaps TRBD1 (6 bases). V gave up 4 bases and J gave up 5 bases, with 12 bases separating them. CDR1 and CDR2 from the germline V gene are SGHNT and YYREEE (reference sequence). The CDR3 length is 14 residues. As DNA, the CDR3 is TGTGCCAGCAGCCGCTCAGGGGATACCGGGGAGCTGTTTTTT. It yields the protein CASSRSGDTGELFF.

The chain employs TRBV2 and TRBJ1-1, with 9 nucleotides matching TRBD1. Germline CDR1 SNHLY, CDR2 FYNNEI. The junction had 8 bases not matched to a gene; V was cut back by 8 bases and J by 7 bases. The CDR3 consists of 13 residues. This CDR3 is CASLMTGGCEAFF. In DNA, the CDR3 is TGTGCCAGCCTGATGACAGGGGGTTGTGAAGCTTTCTTT.

V usage is TRBV19 and J usage is TRBJ1-5; D is perhaps TRBD1 (6 bases). The CDR3 is 11 residues long. Germline CDR1 and CDR2: LNHDA and SQIVND (reference sequence). V was shortened by 11 bases and J by 7 bases, with 12 bases between the two germline ends. The CDR3: CAAGADQPQHF. The CDR3 nucleotides read TGTGCCGCAGGGGCTGACCAGCCCCAGCATTTT.

This clone was seen only a few times. The gene calls are TRBV5-4 and TRBJ1-2, with a weak D call TRBD1 (6 bases). Trimming took off 4 bases at V and 3 bases at J, with 10 bases between the two ends. Germline assignment: CDR1 SGHNT and CDR2 YYREEE (reference sequence). The CDR3 extends over 13 amino acids. CDR3 sequence reads: CASSHDRHYGYTF. CDR3 coding DNA: TGTGCCAGCAGCCATGACAGGCACTATGGCTACACCTTC.

The chain recombines TRBV18 with TRBJ2-7, with a tentative D call TRBD1 (5 bases). The germline CDR1 and CDR2 sequences are KGHSH and LQKENI. Trimming shortened V by 2 bases and J by 1 base, and 9 bases separated the two germline ends. The length of the CDR3 is 14 residues. The DNA of the CDR3 is TGTGCCAGCTCACCAGTTGCAGGGTCCTACGAGCAGTACTTC. Amino acids: CASSPVAGSYEQYF.

This sequence joins TRBV7-6 and TRBJ2-5, with TRBD2 as a possible D gene (6 bases). The CDR3 spans 13 residues. V lost 5 bases, J lost 5 bases, and 12 bases lay in between. Germline V gene sequence: CDR1 SGHVS, CDR2 FNYEAQ. The CDR3 loop reads CASSQGLMETQYF. Here the CDR3 DNA reads TGTGCCAGCAGCCAAGGACTAATGGAGACCCAGTACTTC.

V usage is TRBV13 and J usage is TRBJ1-2; 7 bases agree with TRBD1. The CDR3 is 14 residues long. V was pared by 4 bases and J by 4 bases, with 6 bases of the junction left unmatched. The germline CDR1 and CDR2 sequences are PRHDT and FYEKMQ (reference sequence). CDR3 in amino acids: CASSSRQGSYGYTF. The DNA for the CDR3 is TGTGCCAGCAGCTCCCGACAGGGAAGCTATGGCTACACCTTC.

The rearrangement links TRBV5-1 to TRBJ1-4; 7 bases are a match to TRBD1. The CDR3 has 14 residues. The germline gives CDR1 SGHRS, CDR2 YFSETQ. The V and J ends lost 4 bases and 6 bases, in that order; junction bases with no gene match: 6. CDR3 in DNA: TGCGCCAGCAGCCTGACAGGGAGCGATGAAAAACTGTTTTTT. Protein product: CASSLTGSDEKLFF. Looking up the rest from reference TRBV5-1 and TRBJ1-4 gives the full variable domain: KAGVTQTPRYLIKTRGQQVTLSCSPISGHRSVSWYQQTPGQGLQFLFEYFSETQRNKGNFPGRFSGRQFSNSRSEMNVSTLELGDSALYLCASSLTGSDEKLFFGSGTQLSVL.

J is TRBJ2-1 and V is TRBV13, with 7 bases fitting TRBD2. Germline V gives CDR1 PRHDT, CDR2 FYEKMQ (reference sequence). The CDR3 loop spans 14 amino acids. Germline trimming cut 0 bases from V and 7 bases from J; bases unmatched to any gene: 3. CDR3 bases: TGTGCCAGCAGCTTAGGACTAGCGAAAAATGAGCAGTTCTTC. It specifies CASSLGLAKNEQFF. The full variable domain, with the rest looked up from reference TRBV13 and TRBJ2-1, is AAGVIQSPRHLIKEKRETATLKCYPIPRHDTVYWYQQGPGQDPQFLISFYEKMQSDKGSIPDRFSAQQFSDYHSELNMSSLELGDSALYFCASSLGLAKNEQFFGPGTRLTVL.

The J gene is TRBJ2-1, the V gene TRBV6-4; 10 positions agree with TRBD2. CDR3 length equals 14 residues. The germline gives CDR1 MRHNA, CDR2 SNTAGT. After removal of 8 bases from V and 7 bases from J, the junction contained 8 bases not matched to a gene. As DNA, the CDR3 is TGTGCCAGCCGAGGGACTAGCGAGTCGAATGAGCAGTTCTTC. Translated: CASRGTSESNEQFF.

The chain combines TRBV29-1 with TRBJ1-2; tentative D call: TRBD1 (5 bases). Germline CDR1 is SQVTM and CDR2 is ANQGSEA. This CDR3 has 13 amino acids. Trimming cost V 5 bases and J 6 bases, with 16 bases left between them. As DNA, the CDR3 is TGCAGCGTTACACCAGGGAATAGTGATGGCTACACCTTC. Its protein product is CSVTPGNSDGYTF.

The chain couples TRBV9 to TRBJ2-1; 8 nucleotides agree with TRBD2. CDR3 length: 15 amino acids. V shed 4 bases and J 4 bases; nucleotides not matched to a gene: 7. Germline CDR1 and CDR2: SGDLS and YYNGEE. The CDR3, as DNA: TGTGCCAGCAGCCTTCGGGGGGGAGCTTACAATGAGCAGTTCTTC. This translates into CASSLRGGAYNEQFF.

The chain combines TRBV6-6 with TRBJ2-7; D might be TRBD1 (5 bases). Germline V gene sequence: CDR1 MNHNY, CDR2 SVGAGI (reference sequence). V lost 4 bases and J 0 bases, leaving 16 bases between the germline ends. This CDR3 region has 16 residues. The CDR3 protein is CASSSQDGSHSYEQYF. DNA for the CDR3: TGTGCCAGCAGTTCACAGGATGGTAGCCACTCCTACGAGCAGTACTTC.

The rearrangement uses TRBV19 and TRBJ2-5, with 7 bases aligning to TRBD2. The CDR3 covers 17 residues. The V and J ends lost 3 bases and 2 bases, in that order; junction bases with no gene match: 12. Germline V gives CDR1 LNHDA, CDR2 SQIVND (reference sequence). CDR3 sequence (DNA): TGTGCCAGTAGTATTGATCACGGTGCTAGCGGACAAGAGACCCAGTACTTC. It yields the protein CASSIDHGASGQETQYF.

V usage is TRBV10-2 and J usage is TRBJ2-1, with TRBD1 matching 8 bases. The ends lost 2 bases at V and 4 bases at J; junction bases unmatched: 4. The CDR3 is 15 amino acids. CDR1 and CDR2 from the germline V gene are WSHSY and SAAADI. CDR3 nucleotide sequence: TGCGCCAGCAGTGAGGGGGACAGGTTATACAATGAGCAGTTCTTC. This sequence encodes CASSEGDRLYNEQFF.

The chain's CDR3 is CASRDFGIDTGELFF. The CDR3 bases are TGTGCCAGCAGGGACTTTGGGATCGACACCGGGGAGCTGTTTTTT. V usage is TRBV6-5 and J usage is TRBJ2-2, with D possibly TRBD2 on 5 matching bases. V was cut by 6 bases and J by 3 bases, with 14 bases left in between. The germline CDR1 and CDR2 sequences are MNHEY and SVGAGI. The CDR3 consists of 15 residues.

This chain connects TRBV6-1 to TRBJ2-5; 9 nucleotides align to TRBD2. The CDR3 has 15 amino acids. V lost 2 bases, J lost 4 bases, and 5 bases stayed unmatched. Germline CDR1 MNHNS, CDR2 SASEGT. CDR3 sequence reads: CASSELAGGSETQYF. CDR3 sequence (DNA): TGTGCCAGCAGTGAACTCGCGGGAGGGTCAGAGACCCAGTACTTC.

The chain combines TRBV2 with TRBJ2-2; 7 bases agree with TRBD1. This CDR3 region has 13 residues. Germline values: CDR1 SNHLY, CDR2 FYNNEI. Trimming took 6 bases from V and 7 from J; bases not matched to a gene: 5. DNA of the CDR3: TGTGCCAGCAGACACGACAGGGACGGGGAGCTGTTTTTT. Its translation is CASRHDRDGELFF.

The chain carries TRBV5-6 and TRBJ2-2; 7 bases align to TRBD1. The trim removed 3 bases at V and 3 bases at J, leaving 8 bases unmatched. The CDR3 has 16 amino acids. The V gene's germline CDR1 is SGHDT and CDR2 YYEEEE. The chain's CDR3 is CASSSSGDRYTGELFF. In DNA form, the CDR3 reads TGTGCCAGCAGCTCCTCAGGGGACAGATACACCGGGGAGCTGTTTTTT. Complete variable domain (other parts from reference TRBV5-6 and TRBJ2-2): DAGVTQSPTHLIKTRGQQVTLRCSPKSGHDTVSWYQQALGQGPQFIFQYYEEEERQRGNFPDRFSGHQFPNYSSELNVNALLLGDSALYLCASSSSGDRYTGELFFGEGSRLTVL.